The entry below gives a single T cell receptor (beta chain) sequence along with its context. The antigen is unknown. This sample was included in a study of cytomegalovirus exposure and HLA in healthy donors. Study outcomes and limitations: The CMV antigen specificity of a few CMV-associated chains was confirmed through in vitro analysis. TCR beta chains numbering more than 150 were designated cytomegalovirus-associated.

The table came from immunoSEQ multiplex PCR; TCRdb's copy has only in-frame clones and leaves some out. The sample holds approximately 76,000 clones, around 94% seen once. The germline V and J ends were trimmed by 4 bases and 1 base, with 11 bases remaining between them. CDR1 and CDR2 from the germline V gene are SGHRS and YFSETQ. The CDR3 covers 14 residues. The sequencing sample was made of PBMCs. This clonotype was sampled from a woman aged 18-29 years in good health and CMV-seronegative. The gene calls are TRBV5-1 and TRBJ2-5; D is ambiguous. The DNA of the CDR3 is TGCGCCAGCAGCCGTACAACCCTCCAAGAGACCCAGTACTTC. The encoded protein is CASSRTTLQETQYF. Based on the CDR3 plus reference TRBV5-1 and TRBJ2-5, the full variable domain is KAGVTQTPRYLIKTRGQQVTLSCSPISGHRSVSWYQQTPGQGLQFLFEYFSETQRNKGNFPGRFSGRQFSNSRSEMNVSTLELGDSALYLCASSRTTLQETQYFGPGTRLLVL.